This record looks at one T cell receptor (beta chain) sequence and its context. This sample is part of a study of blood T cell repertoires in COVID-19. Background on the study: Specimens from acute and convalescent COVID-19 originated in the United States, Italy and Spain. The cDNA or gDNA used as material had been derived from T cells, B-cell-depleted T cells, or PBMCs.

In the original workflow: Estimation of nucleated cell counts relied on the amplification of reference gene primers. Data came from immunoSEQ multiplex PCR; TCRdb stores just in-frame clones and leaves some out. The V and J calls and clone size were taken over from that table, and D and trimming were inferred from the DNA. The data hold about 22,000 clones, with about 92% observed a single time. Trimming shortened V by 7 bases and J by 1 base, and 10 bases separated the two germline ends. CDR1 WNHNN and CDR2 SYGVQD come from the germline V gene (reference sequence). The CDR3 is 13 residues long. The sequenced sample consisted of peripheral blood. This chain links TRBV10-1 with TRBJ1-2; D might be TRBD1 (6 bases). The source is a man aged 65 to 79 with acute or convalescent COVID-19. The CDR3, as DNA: TGCGCCAGCAACTCGGACAGTAACTATGGCTACACCTTC. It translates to CASNSDSNYGYTF.